A selection of T cell receptor beta chains follows, all from one sample in a study of T cell responses to AZD1222 COVID-19 vaccine. Libraries were prepared by immunoSEQ multiplex PCR; TCRdb keeps only in-frame clonotypes and omits some of them. The repertoire includes 100,000 to 120,000 clones, approximately 94% of them detected once, and approximately 2.9% sits in the top ten. The sequencing here drew on peripheral blood, taken 28 days after the second AZD1222 dose. These receptor sequences come from an adult who received the AZD1222 COVID-19 vaccine. Each CDR3 is given with its conserved first and last residue. A D gene is named only where the DNA matches it firmly. The size of a clone is reported for some rows only, either as once, few or many, or as a class for expanded clones.

d_gene,len,v_gene,j_gene,abundance,CDR3aa,CDR3nt
.,13,TRBV4-1,TRBJ2-5,.,CASSQEGYETQYF,TGCGCCAGCAGCCAGGAGGGGTACGAGACCCAGTACTTC
.,12,TRBV28,TRBJ1-1,.,CASNTMNTEAFF,TGTGCCAGCAACACAATGAACACTGAAGCTTTCTTT
.,13,TRBV7-9,TRBJ2-3,once,CASSLTIEHTQYF,TGTGCCAGCAGCTTGACAATAGAGCATACGCAGTATTTT
TRBD1,15,TRBV7-9,TRBJ1-4,.,CASSIGTGINEKLFF,TGTGCCAGCAGCATAGGGACAGGGATTAATGAAAAACTGTTTTTT
.,16,TRBV6-1,TRBJ2-2,.,CASSEFPGTNTGELFF,TGTGCCAGCAGTGAATTCCCCGGTACGAACACCGGGGAGCTGTTTTTT
.,15,TRBV5-6,TRBJ2-5,.,CASSLGPTSLETQYF,TGTGCCAGCAGCCTGGGCCCTACTAGTTTGGAGACCCAGTACTTC
.,14,TRBV6-5,TRBJ1-1,.,CASRREEMNTEAFF,TGTGCCAGCCGCCGGGAGGAGATGAACACTGAAGCTTTCTTT
.,10,TRBV30,TRBJ1-1,.,CALKISRAFF,TGTGCCCTAAAGATTTCGAGAGCTTTCTTT
TRBD1,15,TRBV5-1,TRBJ2-2,.,CASSFGQGVTGELFF,TGCGCCAGCAGCTTCGGACAGGGCGTAACCGGGGAGCTGTTTTTT
.,13,TRBV15,TRBJ1-3,.,CATSPGFGNTIYF,TGTGCCACCAGCCCCGGGTTTGGAAACACCATATATTTT
.,13,TRBV7-2,TRBJ1-1,.,CASGVGGGTEAFF,TGTGCCAGCGGCGTCGGTGGTGGCACTGAAGCTTTCTTT
.,12,TRBV19,TRBJ1-1,.,CASSYGNTEAFF,TGTGCCAGCTCCTATGGTAACACTGAAGCTTTCTTT
.,13,TRBV12-5,TRBJ1-6,.,CASGLNSGSPLHF,TGTGCTAGTGGTTTGAATAGTGGGTCACCCCTCCACTTT
.,15,TRBV5-1,TRBJ1-4,.,CASTPGALTNEKLFF,TGCGCCAGCACTCCAGGGGCCTTAACTAATGAAAAACTGTTTTTT
.,11,TRBV20-1,TRBJ1-1,.,CSASATGTAFF,TGCAGTGCTAGTGCGACAGGTACAGCTTTCTTT
.,15,TRBV7-2,TRBJ2-3,.,CASSLVWVNTDTQYF,TGTGCCAGCAGCTTGGTATGGGTGAACACAGATACGCAGTATTTT
.,14,TRBV2,TRBJ1-2,.,CASRGLGVRFGYTF,TGTGCCAGCAGGGGGTTAGGGGTTCGGTTTGGCTACACCTTC
TRBD1,14,TRBV27,TRBJ1-2,once,CASSPRQGIYGYTF,TGTGCCAGCAGTCCCCGACAGGGGATCTATGGCTACACCTTC
.,14,TRBV2,TRBJ2-1,once,CASRLDRSYNEQFF,TGTGCCAGCAGGCTAGACCGTTCCTACAATGAGCAGTTCTTC
.,13,TRBV25-1,TRBJ1-2,.,CASSEVSGYGYTF,TGTGCCAGCAGTGAAGTATCCGGTTATGGCTACACCTTC
.,15,TRBV29-1,TRBJ1-5,.,CSVGFQPYSNQPQHF,TGCAGCGTTGGGTTCCAACCCTATAGCAATCAGCCCCAGCATTTT
TRBD1,16,TRBV14,TRBJ1-3,.,CASSLVGGAEGNTIYF,TGTGCCAGCAGCCTTGTAGGGGGCGCGGAGGGAAACACCATATATTTT
.,14,TRBV5-1,TRBJ1-2,.,CASSWETGKYGYTF,TGCGCCAGCAGCTGGGAAACAGGGAAATATGGCTACACCTTC
.,16,TRBV7-8,TRBJ2-1,few,CASSLARGPRNNEQFF,TGTGCCAGCAGCTTAGCGAGGGGACCCCGGAACAATGAGCAGTTCTTC
.,15,TRBV28,TRBJ2-7,.,CASSVGGGASYEQYF,TGTGCCAGCTCTGTGGGAGGAGGGGCCTCCTACGAGCAGTACTTC
TRBD1,16,TRBV27,TRBJ1-2,.,CASSWGQPPGGYGYTF,TGTGCCAGCAGCTGGGGACAGCCCCCCGGCGGCTATGGCTACACCTTC
.,14,TRBV5-1,TRBJ1-1,.,CASSFGPPATEAFF,TGCGCCAGCAGCTTTGGTCCCCCAGCCACTGAAGCTTTCTTT
.,14,TRBV27,TRBJ1-4,.,CASSLATGIEKLFF,TGTGCCAGCAGTTTAGCAACAGGCATTGAAAAACTGTTTTTT
.,15,TRBV5-1,TRBJ2-6,.,CASSLGSSGANVLTF,TGCGCCAGCAGCTTAGGAAGCTCTGGGGCCAACGTCCTGACTTTC
.,14,TRBV18,TRBJ1-2,.,CASSPTGPREGYTF,TGTGCCAGCTCACCCACAGGGCCCCGGGAAGGCTACACCTTC
TRBD1,15,TRBV28,TRBJ1-1,.,CASSPGQGADTEAFF,TGTGCCAGCAGTCCGGGACAGGGGGCCGACACTGAAGCTTTCTTT
.,13,TRBV19,TRBJ1-6,.,CASSMPYNSPLHF,TGTGCCAGTAGTATGCCCTATAATTCACCCCTCCACTTT
TRBD2,18,TRBV2,TRBJ2-3,.,CASSEALRLAGLTDTQYF,TGTGCCAGCAGTGAAGCGCTTCGGCTAGCGGGGCTCACAGATACGCAGTATTTT
.,12,TRBV7-9,TRBJ1-4,.,CASMMGNEKLFF,TGTGCCAGCATGATGGGGAATGAAAAACTGTTTTTT
TRBD1,16,TRBV7-9,TRBJ1-2,.,CASSPTIDRGSYGYTF,TGTGCCAGCAGCCCGACCATCGACAGGGGGAGTTATGGCTACACCTTC
.,16,TRBV6-1,TRBJ2-3,.,CASSELQGASTDTQYF,TGTGCCAGCAGTGAACTACAGGGAGCTAGCACAGATACGCAGTATTTT
.,16,TRBV27,TRBJ1-4,.,CASSLSTGGVDEKLFF,TGTGCCAGCAGTTTATCCACCGGGGGGGTGGATGAAAAACTGTTTTTT
.,17,TRBV7-9,TRBJ1-4,once,CASSLGNLTRKDEKLFF,TGTGCCAGCAGCTTAGGAAACTTGACGCGAAAAGATGAAAAACTGTTTTTT
.,13,TRBV18,TRBJ2-5,.,CASSTGLRETQYF,TGTGCCAGCTCCACAGGGTTGCGAGAGACCCAGTACTTC
TRBD2,15,TRBV7-9,TRBJ2-3,.,CASSFPGLGGSTQYF,TGTGCCAGCAGCTTCCCGGGACTAGGGGGTTCGACGCAGTATTTT
.,13,TRBV6-5,TRBJ2-3,.,CASTSLASDTQYF,TGTGCCAGCACCAGTCTAGCTTCAGATACGCAGTATTTT
TRBD1,14,TRBV27,TRBJ1-2,.,CASRETGGYYGYTF,TGTGCCAGCAGAGAGACAGGGGGATACTATGGCTACACCTTC
.,13,TRBV20-1,TRBJ1-1,.,CSASNRQNTEAFF,TGCAGTGCTAGTAACAGGCAAAACACTGAAGCTTTCTTT
.,15,TRBV9,TRBJ2-2,.,CASSVAGANTGELFF,TGTGCCAGCAGCGTAGCGGGGGCGAACACCGGGGAGCTGTTTTTT
.,17,TRBV21-1,TRBJ2-7,.,CASSKLGTSGRRYEQYF,TGTGCCAGCAGCAAATTAGGGACTAGCGGGAGACGATACGAGCAGTACTTC
.,15,TRBV14,TRBJ1-2,.,CASSQDLRTAYGYTF,TGTGCCAGCAGCCAAGATCTAAGGACCGCCTATGGCTACACCTTC
TRBD1,15,TRBV4-1,TRBJ2-7,.,CASSQDGTGSYEQYF,TGCGCCAGCAGCCAAGACGGGACAGGGAGCTACGAGCAGTACTTC
.,13,TRBV11-1,TRBJ1-1,.,CASSSRRNTEAFF,TGTGCCAGCAGCTCCCGGAGGAACACTGAAGCTTTCTTT
.,13,TRBV25-1,TRBJ1-1,.,CASTTAANTEAFF,TGTGCCAGCACTACAGCCGCGAACACTGAAGCTTTCTTT
.,13,TRBV5-1,TRBJ2-4,.,CASSGLAKNIQYF,TGCGCCAGCAGTGGACTAGCCAAAAACATTCAGTACTTC
.,13,TRBV7-9,TRBJ1-6,.,CASSLEGSSPLHF,TGTGCCAGCAGCTTAGAGGGGAGCTCACCCCTCCACTTT